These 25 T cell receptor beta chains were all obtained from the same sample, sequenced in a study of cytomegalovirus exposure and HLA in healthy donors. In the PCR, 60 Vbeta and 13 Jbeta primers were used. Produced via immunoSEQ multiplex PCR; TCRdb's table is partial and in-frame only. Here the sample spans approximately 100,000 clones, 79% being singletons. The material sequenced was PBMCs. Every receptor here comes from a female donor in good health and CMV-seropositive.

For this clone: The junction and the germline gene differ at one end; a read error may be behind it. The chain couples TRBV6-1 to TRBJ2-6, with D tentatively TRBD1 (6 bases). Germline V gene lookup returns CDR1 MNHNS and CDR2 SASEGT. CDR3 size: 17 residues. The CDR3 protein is CASSVRTAYSGANGLTF. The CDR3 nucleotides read TGTGCCAGCAGTGTACGGACAGCCTACTCTGGGGCCAACGGCCTGACTTTC.

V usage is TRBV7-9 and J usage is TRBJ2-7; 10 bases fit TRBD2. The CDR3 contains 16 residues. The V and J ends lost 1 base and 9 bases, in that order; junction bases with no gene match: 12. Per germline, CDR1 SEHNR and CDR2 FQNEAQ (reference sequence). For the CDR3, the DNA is TGTGCCAGCAGCTTAGGGGGGGGGACTAGCGCGAGACGGCAGTACTTC. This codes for CASSLGGGTSARRQYF. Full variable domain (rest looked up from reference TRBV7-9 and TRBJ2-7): DTGVSQNPRHKITKRGQNVTFRCDPISEHNRLYWYRQTLGQGPEFLTYFQNEAQLEKSRLLSDRFSAERPKGSFSTLEIQRTEQGDSAMYLCASSLGGGTSARRQYFGPGTRLTVT.

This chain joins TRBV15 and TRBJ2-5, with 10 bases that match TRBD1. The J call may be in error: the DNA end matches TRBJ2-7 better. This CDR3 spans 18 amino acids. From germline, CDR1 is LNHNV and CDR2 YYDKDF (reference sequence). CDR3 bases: TGTGCCACCAGCAGAGGGCGGGACAGGGGTTCCCTCTCCTACGAGCAGTACTTC. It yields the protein CATSRGRDRGSLSYEQYF.

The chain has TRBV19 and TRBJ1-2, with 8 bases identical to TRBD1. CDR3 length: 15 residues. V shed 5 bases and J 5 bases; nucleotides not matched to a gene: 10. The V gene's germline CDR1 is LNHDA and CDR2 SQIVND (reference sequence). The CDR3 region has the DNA TGTGCCAGTAGTTTAATCGGGACAGGAGAGTATGGCTACACCTTC. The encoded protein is CASSLIGTGEYGYTF.

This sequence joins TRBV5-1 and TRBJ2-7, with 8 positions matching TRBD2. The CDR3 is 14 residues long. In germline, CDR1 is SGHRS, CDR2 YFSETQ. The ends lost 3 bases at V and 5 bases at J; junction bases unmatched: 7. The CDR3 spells CASSSGGPKNEQYF. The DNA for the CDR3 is TGCGCCAGCAGCTCGGGGGGGCCTAAGAACGAGCAGTACTTC.

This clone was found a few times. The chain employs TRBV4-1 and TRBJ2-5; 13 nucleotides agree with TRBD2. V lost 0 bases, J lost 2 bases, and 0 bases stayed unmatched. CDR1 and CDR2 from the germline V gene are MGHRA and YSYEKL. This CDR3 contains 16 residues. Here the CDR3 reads CASSQEGLAGQETQYF. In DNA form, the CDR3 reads TGCGCCAGCAGCCAAGAGGGACTAGCGGGACAAGAGACCCAGTACTTC.

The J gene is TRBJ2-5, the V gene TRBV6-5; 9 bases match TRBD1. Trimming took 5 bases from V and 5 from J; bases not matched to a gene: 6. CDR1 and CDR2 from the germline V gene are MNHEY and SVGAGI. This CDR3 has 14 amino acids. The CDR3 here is CASSRNRGLETQYF. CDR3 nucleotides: TGTGCCAGCAGTCGTAACAGGGGGCTGGAGACCCAGTACTTC.

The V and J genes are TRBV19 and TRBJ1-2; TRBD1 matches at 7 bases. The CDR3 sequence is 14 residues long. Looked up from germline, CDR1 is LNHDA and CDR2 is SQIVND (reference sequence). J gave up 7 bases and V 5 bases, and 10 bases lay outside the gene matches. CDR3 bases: TGTGCCAGTAGTCCCCAGACAGGGCCCGGTGGCTACACCTTC. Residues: CASSPQTGPGGYTF.

The CDR3 sequence is CASSLESGGGREQYF. The CDR3 region has the DNA TGTGCCAGCAGCTTAGAGAGCGGGGGGGGGCGGGAGCAGTACTTC. The chain links TRBV7-2 to TRBJ2-7, with 10 nucleotides matching TRBD2. The V gene's germline CDR1 is SGHTA and CDR2 FQGNSA. CDR3 size: 15 residues. With V trimmed by 1 base and J by 7 bases, 7 bases remained unmatched. Full variable domain (rest looked up from reference TRBV7-2 and TRBJ2-7): GAGVSQSPSNKVTEKGKDVELRCDPISGHTALYWYRQSLGQGLEFLIYFQGNSAPDKSGLPSDRFSAERTGGSVSTLTIQRTQQEDSAVYLCASSLESGGGREQYFGPGTRLTVT.

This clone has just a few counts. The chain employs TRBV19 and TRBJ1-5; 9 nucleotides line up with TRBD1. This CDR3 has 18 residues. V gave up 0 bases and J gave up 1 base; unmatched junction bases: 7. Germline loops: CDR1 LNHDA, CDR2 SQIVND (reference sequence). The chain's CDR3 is CASSIETGTGLSNQPQHF. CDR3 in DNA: TGTGCCAGTAGTATAGAAACCGGGACAGGGCTGAGCAATCAGCCCCAGCATTTT.

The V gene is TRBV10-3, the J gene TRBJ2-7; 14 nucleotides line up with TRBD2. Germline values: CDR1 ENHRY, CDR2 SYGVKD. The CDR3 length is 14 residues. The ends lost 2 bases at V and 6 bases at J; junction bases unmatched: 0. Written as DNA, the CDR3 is TGTGCCATCAGTGAGGGACTAGCGGGAGGCGAGCAGTACTTC. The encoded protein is CAISEGLAGGEQYF.

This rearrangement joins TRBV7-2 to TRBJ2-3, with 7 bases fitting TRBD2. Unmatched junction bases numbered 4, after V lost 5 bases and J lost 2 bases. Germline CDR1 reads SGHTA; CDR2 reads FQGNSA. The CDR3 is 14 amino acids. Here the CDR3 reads CASSRAGLTDTQYF. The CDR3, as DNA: TGTGCCAGCAGCAGAGCGGGGCTCACAGATACGCAGTATTTT. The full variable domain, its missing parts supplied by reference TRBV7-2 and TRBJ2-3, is GAGVSQSPSNKVTEKGKDVELRCDPISGHTALYWYRQSLGQGLEFLIYFQGNSAPDKSGLPSDRFSAERTGGSVSTLTIQRTQQEDSAVYLCASSRAGLTDTQYFGPGTRLTVL.

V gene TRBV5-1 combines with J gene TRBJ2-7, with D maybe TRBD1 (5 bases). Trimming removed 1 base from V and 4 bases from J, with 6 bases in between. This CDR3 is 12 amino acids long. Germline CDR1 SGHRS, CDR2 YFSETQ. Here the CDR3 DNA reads TGCGCCAGCAGCTTGTCAGGGTACGAGCAGTACTTC. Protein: CASSLSGYEQYF.

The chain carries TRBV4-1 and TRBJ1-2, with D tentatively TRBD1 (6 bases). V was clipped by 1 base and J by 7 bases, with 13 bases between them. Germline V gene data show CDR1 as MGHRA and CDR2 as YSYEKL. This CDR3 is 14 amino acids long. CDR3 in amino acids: CASSQGYRERGYTF. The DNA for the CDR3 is TGCGCCAGCAGCCAAGGCTACAGGGAACGTGGCTACACCTTC.

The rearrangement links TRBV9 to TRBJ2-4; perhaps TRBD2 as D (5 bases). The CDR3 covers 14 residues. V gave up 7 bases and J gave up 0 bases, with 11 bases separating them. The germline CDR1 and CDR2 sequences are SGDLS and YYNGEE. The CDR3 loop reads CASGGGTAKNIQYF. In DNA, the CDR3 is TGTGCCAGCGGCGGAGGCACAGCCAAAAACATTCAGTACTTC.

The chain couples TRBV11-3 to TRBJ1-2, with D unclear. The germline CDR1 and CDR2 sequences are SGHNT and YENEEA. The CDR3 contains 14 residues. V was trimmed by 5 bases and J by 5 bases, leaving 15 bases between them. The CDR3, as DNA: TGTGCCAGCAGCCAAGGCTCAGGAGGATATGGCTACACCTTC. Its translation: CASSQGSGGYGYTF.

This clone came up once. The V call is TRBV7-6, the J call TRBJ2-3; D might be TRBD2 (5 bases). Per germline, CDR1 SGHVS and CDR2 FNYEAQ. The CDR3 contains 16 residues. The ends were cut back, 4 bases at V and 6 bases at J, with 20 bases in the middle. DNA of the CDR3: TGTGCCAGCAGCTACCGCCGCCGGGATCACCGGGATACGCAGTATTTT. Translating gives CASSYRRRDHRDTQYF.

CDR3 in amino acids: CASSPDAGVVAGELFF. CDR3 in DNA: TGCGCCAGCAGCCCGGATGCGGGAGTGGTCGCCGGGGAGCTGTTTTTT. The chain couples TRBV5-1 to TRBJ2-2; 7 nucleotides agree with TRBD2. After removal of 4 bases from V and 6 bases from J, the junction contained 12 bases not matched to a gene. Per the germline V gene, CDR1 is SGHRS and CDR2 is YFSETQ. The CDR3 consists of 16 residues.

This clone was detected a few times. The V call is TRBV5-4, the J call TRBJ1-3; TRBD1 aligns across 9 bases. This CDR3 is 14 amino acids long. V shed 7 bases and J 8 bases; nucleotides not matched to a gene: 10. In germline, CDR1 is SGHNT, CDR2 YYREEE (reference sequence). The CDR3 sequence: CASSTGGGRDTIYF. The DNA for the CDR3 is TGTGCCAGCTCGACAGGGGGAGGACGGGACACCATATATTTT.

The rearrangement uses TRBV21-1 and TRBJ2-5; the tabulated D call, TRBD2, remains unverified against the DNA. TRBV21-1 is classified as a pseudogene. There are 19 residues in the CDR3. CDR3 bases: TGTGCCAGCAGCACAACCCTAACCAAGGGACTAGCGGGACAAGAGACCCAGTACTTC. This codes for CASSTTLTKGLAGQETQYF.

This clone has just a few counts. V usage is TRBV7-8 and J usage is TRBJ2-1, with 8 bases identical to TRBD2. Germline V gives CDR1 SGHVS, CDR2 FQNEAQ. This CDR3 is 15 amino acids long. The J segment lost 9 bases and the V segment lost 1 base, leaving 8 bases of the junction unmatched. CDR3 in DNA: TGTGCCAGCAGCTTAGATCGGGGGGGCCGGTCTGAGCAGTTCTTC. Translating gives CASSLDRGGRSEQFF.

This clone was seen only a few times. Here the CDR3 DNA reads TGTGCCAGCAGCCGCGAGGTGACAGGGTATTTCGGGGAGCTGTTTTTT. Its protein product is CASSREVTGYFGELFF. The chain couples TRBV28 to TRBJ2-2, with TRBD1 matching 7 bases. Germline CDR1 MDHEN, CDR2 SYDVKM. CDR3 length: 16 residues. With V trimmed by 6 bases and J by 7 bases, 14 bases remained unmatched.

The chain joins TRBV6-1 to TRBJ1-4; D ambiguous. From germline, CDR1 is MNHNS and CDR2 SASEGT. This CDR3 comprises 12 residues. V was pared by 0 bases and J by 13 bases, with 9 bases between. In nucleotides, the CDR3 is TGTGCCAGCAGTGAAGCGCTTCGGGTACTGTTTTTT. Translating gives CASSEALRVLFF.

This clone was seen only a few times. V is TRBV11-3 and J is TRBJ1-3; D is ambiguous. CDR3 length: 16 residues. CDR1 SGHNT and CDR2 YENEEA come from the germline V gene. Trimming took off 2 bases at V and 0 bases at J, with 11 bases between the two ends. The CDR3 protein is CASSLPGDSSGNTIYF. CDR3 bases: TGTGCCAGCAGCTTACCAGGTGATAGCTCTGGAAACACCATATATTTT. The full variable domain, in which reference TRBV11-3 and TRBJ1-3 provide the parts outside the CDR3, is EAGVVQSPRYKIIEKKQPVAFWCNPISGHNTLYWYLQNLGQGPELLIRYENEEAVDDSQLPKDRFSAERLKGVDSTLKIQPAELGDSAVYLCASSLPGDSSGNTIYFGEGSWLTVV.

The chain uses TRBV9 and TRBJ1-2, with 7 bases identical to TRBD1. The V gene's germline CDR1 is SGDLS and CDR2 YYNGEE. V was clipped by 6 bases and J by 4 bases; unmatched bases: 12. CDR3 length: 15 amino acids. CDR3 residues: CASTLAGTDTYGYTF. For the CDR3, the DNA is TGTGCCAGCACCCTAGCCGGGACAGATACCTATGGCTACACCTTC.